The 17 T cell receptor beta chains below all came from one sample that was sequenced in a study of early T cells in non-severe SARS-CoV-2 infection. TCRdb passed the 5' RACE reads through MiXCR, listing each CDR3 protein once. The profile covers more than 85,000 distinct CDR3 sequences, with roughly 12% appearing a single time and about 4% taken by the ten largest. Sequences were derived from whole blood, sampled at baseline. These receptors all stem from an adult who was a healthcare worker with PCR-confirmed SARS-CoV-2 infection or an uninfected control (not recorded which).

This clonotype came up a few times. V usage is TRBV14 and J usage is TRBJ2-1; the match to TRBD2 covers 8 bases. Losses at the gene ends were 1 base for V and 0 bases for J; bases not matched to a gene: 8. This CDR3 has 18 amino acids. The V gene's germline CDR1 is SGHDN and CDR2 FVKESK. This CDR3 reads CASSQGLSGVGSYNEQFF. For the CDR3, the DNA is TGTGCCAGCAGCCAAGGGCTTAGCGGGGTCGGCTCCTACAATGAGCAGTTCTTC.

This chain connects TRBV12-3 or TRBV12-4 to TRBJ1-6; 8 bases agree with TRBD1. J was trimmed by 0 bases and V by 3 bases; bases with no gene match: 10. The CDR3 totals 19 residues. CDR3 in amino acids: CASSLFGQGSSSYNSPLHF. The CDR3 DNA is TGTGCCAGCAGTTTGTTTGGACAGGGTTCGTCCTCCTATAATTCACCCCTCCACTTT.

This clonotype appeared a few times. This chain joins TRBV11-2 and TRBJ1-1; D gene uncertain. V was trimmed by 3 bases and J by 3 bases, leaving 14 bases between them. Germline values: CDR1 SGHAT, CDR2 FQNNGV. This CDR3 contains 15 residues. The CDR3 sequence is CASSFDQRGYTEAFF. The CDR3, as DNA: TGTGCCAGCAGCTTCGATCAACGTGGTTACACTGAAGCTTTCTTT.

This chain connects TRBV7-8 to TRBJ2-3, with no clear D. CDR3 length: 15 residues. Trimming took off 5 bases at V and 5 bases at J, with 17 bases between the two ends. Germline CDR1 is SGHVS and CDR2 is FQNEAQ. The CDR3 nucleotides read TGTGCCAGCAGCCGCACGCCGGTAGGTCAAGATACGCAGTATTTT. Residues: CASSRTPVGQDTQYF.

This clonotype was counted at least ten times. The chain joins TRBV2 to TRBJ1-5; TRBD1 aligns across 7 bases. V gave up 7 bases and J gave up 3 bases; unmatched junction bases: 12. CDR1 is SNHLY, CDR2 FYNNEI, per germline. The CDR3 covers 16 residues. This CDR3 is CASTPKGARANQPQHF. In nucleotides, the CDR3 is TGTGCCAGCACCCCTAAGGGGGCGCGAGCCAATCAGCCCCAGCATTTT.

This clonotype was found a few times. V usage is TRBV20-1 and J usage is TRBJ2-1; D is undetermined. In germline, CDR1 is DFQATT, CDR2 SNEGSKA (reference sequence). V lost 0 bases, J lost 6 bases, and 12 bases lay in between. The CDR3 extends over 14 amino acids. The CDR3 DNA reads TGCAGTGCTAGAGACAGAGTGCTCGGCAATGAGCAGTTCTTC. It encodes CSARDRVLGNEQFF.

This chain connects TRBV7-2 to TRBJ2-3; 8 bases fit TRBD1. Germline V gives CDR1 SGHTA, CDR2 FQGNSA. The trim removed 4 bases at V and 5 bases at J, leaving 5 bases unmatched. This CDR3 is built from 14 residues. The CDR3 sequence: CASSSRGPGDTQYF. The CDR3 nucleotides read TGTGCCAGCAGCTCCAGGGGGCCTGGAGATACGCAGTATTTT.

The chain combines TRBV13 with TRBJ2-5; perhaps D is TRBD1 or TRBD2 (5 bases each). V was cut by 4 bases and J by 7 bases, with 16 bases left in between. The CDR3 consists of 14 residues. The germline V gene encodes CDR1 PRHDT and CDR2 FYEKMQ (reference sequence). CDR3 in amino acids: CASSSGRTRGTQYF. CDR3 nucleotide sequence: TGTGCCAGCAGCTCCGGGCGAACGAGGGGGACCCAGTACTTC.

J is TRBJ1-6 and V is TRBV27, with D possibly TRBD1 on 6 matching bases. The CDR3 contains 16 residues. Germline values: CDR1 MNHEY, CDR2 SMNVEV (reference sequence). With 6 bases removed from V and 7 bases from J, the gap between germline ends came to 19 bases. For the CDR3, the DNA is TGTGCCAGCAGCCCACACGGGGGGCCCTCGAATTCACCCCTCCACTTT. Protein product: CASSPHGGPSNSPLHF.

This clonotype was seen a few times. The chain carries TRBV5-1 and TRBJ2-7; D unresolved. Germline V CDR1 and CDR2: SGHRS, YFSETQ. V shed 4 bases and J shed 5 bases, with 10 bases lying between them. The CDR3 consists of 12 residues. The CDR3 is CASSQPGDEQYF. CDR3 nucleotides: TGCGCCAGCAGCCAGCCAGGCGACGAGCAGTACTTC. Full variable domain (missing parts from reference TRBV5-1 and TRBJ2-7): KAGVTQTPRYLIKTRGQQVTLSCSPISGHRSVSWYQQTPGQGLQFLFEYFSETQRNKGNFPGRFSGRQFSNSRSEMNVSTLELGDSALYLCASSQPGDEQYFGPGTRLTVT.

This clonotype was picked up many times. The J gene is TRBJ1-1, the V gene TRBV12-3 or TRBV12-4; D is unclear. The CDR3 loop spans 12 amino acids. Trimming removed 2 bases at V and 11 bases at J, with 12 bases between. DNA of the CDR3: TGTGCCAGCAGTTTAAGGTCGAAAGAGGCTTTCTTT. It specifies CASSLRSKEAFF.

This clonotype was detected a few times. J is TRBJ2-1 and V is TRBV6-2 or TRBV6-3; a possible D gene is TRBD2 (5 bases). There are 12 residues in the CDR3. The V end lost 7 bases, the J end lost 15 bases, and 19 bases lay between the germline ends. Germline values: CDR1 MNHEY, CDR2 SVGEGT. For the CDR3, the DNA is TGTGCCAGCAATGACCCCTCGGCTAGCACGTTCTTC. Its protein product is CASNDPSASTFF.

This clonotype was recorded many times. The V gene is TRBV30, the J gene TRBJ2-3; D unclear. Germline V gene lookup returns CDR1 GTSNPN and CDR2 SVGIG (reference sequence). The V end lost 2 bases, the J end lost 6 bases, and 18 bases lay between the germline ends. The CDR3 length is 15 residues. The CDR3 DNA sequence: TGTGCCTGGAGTCTAGTCGGTTCAGCCGCGGATACGCAGTATTTT. As protein: CAWSLVGSAADTQYF.

This clonotype has ten or more counts. V gene TRBV20-1 combines with J gene TRBJ2-3; possible D gene TRBD2, 5 bases. V lost 7 bases to trimming and J lost 4 bases, with 12 bases between them. CDR3 length: 12 amino acids. CDR1 and CDR2 (germline): DFQATT, SNEGSKA (reference sequence). The CDR3 spells CSGEGDADTQYF. The CDR3 nucleotides are TGCAGTGGCGAGGGAGACGCAGATACGCAGTATTTT.

At least ten counts were recorded for this clonotype. The gene calls are TRBV28 and TRBJ2-7, with D perhaps being TRBD1 or TRBD2 (5 bases each). CDR1 is MDHEN and CDR2 is SYDVKM in the germline V gene. V lost 1 base and J lost 9, with 10 bases in between. The CDR3 extends over 12 amino acids. CDR3 sequence (DNA): TGTGCCAGCAGTTTATTTCGGGGACGGCAGTACTTC. It encodes CASSLFRGRQYF.

This rearrangement joins TRBV7-2 to TRBJ2-3; 10 bases line up with TRBD2. Trimming at V came to 1 base and at J to 5 bases, leaving 9 bases not matched to a gene. The CDR3 covers 17 residues. From germline, CDR1 is SGHTA and CDR2 FQGNSA. CDR3 DNA: TGTGCCAGCAGCTTAGTGCCAGCGGGAGGGTATGGAGATACGCAGTATTTT. Its protein product is CASSLVPAGGYGDTQYF. The full variable domain, in which reference TRBV7-2 and TRBJ2-3 provide the parts outside the CDR3, is GAGVSQSPSNKVTEKGKDVELRCDPISGHTALYWYRQSLGQGLEFLIYFQGNSAPDKSGLPSDRFSAERTGGSVSTLTIQRTQQEDSAVYLCASSLVPAGGYGDTQYFGPGTRLTVL.

This clonotype was seen a few times. V and J are TRBV28 and TRBJ1-5; perhaps TRBD1 as D (5 bases). The CDR3 consists of 15 residues. The V and J ends lost 5 bases and 5 bases respectively, with 16 bases between them. Germline values: CDR1 MDHEN, CDR2 SYDVKM. CDR3 loop: CASSRDLIRDQPQHF. The CDR3 nucleotides are TGTGCCAGCAGTAGGGACTTGATTAGGGATCAGCCCCAGCATTTT.